This is a list of T cell receptor beta chains from one sample in a study of identical twins. TCRdb reanalysed the 5' RACE reads using MiXCR and keeps one entry per CDR3 protein. The data show 420,000 or so distinct CDR3 sequences, 18% seen once. The sequencing sample was made of naive T cells sorted from blood. These TCRs come from a middle-aged man in good health. The CDR3 runs from the conserved cysteine through the conserved F or W. The D gene is left open where the match is weak. Expanded clones are given a class, and other clones once, few, many or no size at all.

V gene	clone size	J gene	D gene	CDR3 DNA	CDR3 protein
TRBV20-1	few	TRBJ1-1	NA	TGCAGTGCTAGAGATCTAGGGCCTATGAACACTGAAGCTTTCTTT	CSARDLGPMNTEAFF
TRBV28	NA	TRBJ1-5	NA	TGTGCCAGCAGTTTATATCCAGGGAGAGATAGCAATCAGCCCCAGCATTTT	CASSLYPGRDSNQPQHF
TRBV29-1	few	TRBJ2-6	NA	TGCAGCGTTGAAGACTATCCCGGGGCGCGGAGCGTCCTGACTTTC	CSVEDYPGARSVLTF
TRBV29-1	few	TRBJ2-7	NA	TGCAGCGTATCTGGGACCTCGTCACGGGAGTACTTC	CSVSGTSSREYF
TRBV29-1	few	TRBJ1-6	NA	TGCAGCGTTTCGGGGGGGACCGGGGGTGACACCCTCCACTTT	CSVSGGTGGDTLHF
TRBV11-2	NA	TRBJ2-3	TRBD2	TGTGCCAGCAGCCTATGGAGACTAGCGGGAACAGATACGCAGTATTTT	CASSLWRLAGTDTQYF
TRBV7-9	many	TRBJ2-1	TRBD2	TGTGCCAGCAGCTTCAGCGGGAGGGCCAGGGGTGAGCAGTTCTTC	CASSFSGRARGEQFF
TRBV5-1	NA	TRBJ2-6	TRBD1	TGCGCCAGCAGCGTTACAGGGGCGTTCTCTGGGGCCAACGTCCTGACTTTC	CASSVTGAFSGANVLTF
TRBV29-1	few	TRBJ2-1	TRBD2	TGCAGCGTTGAGAGGAGGGGGACTAGCGGGAGTGGGCCCCAGTTCTTC	CSVERRGTSGSGPQFF
TRBV10-3	NA	TRBJ2-3	NA	TGTGCCATCAGAGAGGGTCACACAGATACGCAGTATTTT	CAIREGHTDTQYF
TRBV3-1	NA	TRBJ2-1	NA	TGTGCCAGCAGCCATGGTGGGGGCGAGCAGTTCTTC	CASSHGGGEQFF
TRBV20-1	NA	TRBJ1-2	NA	TGCAGTGCTAGAATGGGGGCGTCTAACTATGGCTACACCTTC	CSARMGASNYGYTF
TRBV20-1	many	TRBJ2-7	NA	TGCAGTGCAAACCGGGACACCACCTACGAGCAGTACTTC	CSANRDTTYEQYF
TRBV4-2	few	TRBJ2-7	TRBD2	TGTGCCAGCAGCCACGATAGCGGGGGGGGCTACGAGCAGTACTTC	CASSHDSGGGYEQYF
TRBV20-1	NA	TRBJ2-1	NA	TGCAGTGCTAGAGATACAGACAGGACTTACAATGAGCAGTTCTTC	CSARDTDRTYNEQFF
TRBV7-9	NA	TRBJ2-7	TRBD1	TGTGCCAGCAGCTTGAAACCCCGGGACAGTCCCTACGAGCAGTACTTC	CASSLKPRDSPYEQYF
TRBV5-1	NA	TRBJ2-5	NA	TGCGCCAGCAGCCCCCAGACAGGTAACGGAGAGACCCAGTACTTC	CASSPQTGNGETQYF
TRBV7-9	NA	TRBJ2-7	TRBD2	TGTGCCAGCAGCCGCTTGGCGACTAGCGCGACCTACGAGCAGTACTTC	CASSRLATSATYEQYF
TRBV6-2/TRBV6-3	many	TRBJ1-6	TRBD1	TGTGCCACCGGACAGGGTGATTCACCCCTCCACTTT	CATGQGDSPLHF
TRBV27	many	TRBJ2-1	TRBD2	TGTGCCAGCAGTCCAGGGAGCGGGGGATCCAATGAGCAGTTCTTC	CASSPGSGGSNEQFF
TRBV7-2	NA	TRBJ2-3	TRBD2	TGTGCCAGCAGCTTAGCGCGTCTAGCGGGGGGGCGGACAGATACGCAGTATTTT	CASSLARLAGGRTDTQYF
TRBV27	NA	TRBJ2-1	TRBD2	TGTGCCAGCAGTTTAGGGGGGGGTTTACGGCAGTTCTTC	CASSLGGGLRQFF
TRBV5-1	NA	TRBJ2-7	NA	TGCGCCAGCAGCTTGGGTTTCGATGTGGCCTACTACGAGCAGTACTTC	CASSLGFDVAYYEQYF
TRBV20-1	few	TRBJ2-2	TRBD2	TGCAGTGCTACGAGCGGGAGAGGGGCCGGGGAGCTGTTTTTT	CSATSGRGAGELFF
TRBV24-1	NA	TRBJ2-2	NA	TGTGCCACCAGTGGCCGATCCACCGGGGAGCTGTTTTTT	CATSGRSTGELFF
TRBV28	NA	TRBJ2-3	TRBD2	TGTGCCAGCAGCCCAGCGGGAGGCACAGATACGCAGTATTTT	CASSPAGGTDTQYF
TRBV5-1	many	TRBJ2-1	TRBD1	TGCGCCAGCAGCCCAAACACAGGGGGACCTTACAATGAGCAGTTCTTC	CASSPNTGGPYNEQFF
TRBV29-1	few	TRBJ2-1	NA	TGCAGCGTTGAATGGAGAGCTAGCAACTACAATGAGCAGTTCTTC	CSVEWRASNYNEQFF
TRBV28	NA	TRBJ2-7	NA	TGTGCCAGTACGGGACTCTCCTACGAGCAGTACTTC	CASTGLSYEQYF
TRBV18	once	TRBJ1-1	NA	TGTGCCAGCTCACCACCCGGCGGCAGCTTGAACACTGAAGCTTTCTTT	CASSPPGGSLNTEAFF
TRBV4-3	few	TRBJ2-1	NA	TGCGCCAGCAGCCAAGATTTCGACAATGAGCAGTTCTTC	CASSQDFDNEQFF
TRBV20-1	many	TRBJ2-3	NA	TGCAGTGCTACTTCGGGACCAGATACGCAGTATTTT	CSATSGPDTQYF
TRBV7-8	many	TRBJ1-1	NA	TGTGCCAGCACTAAACGTGGTGGATTGAACACTGAAGCTTTCTTT	CASTKRGGLNTEAFF
TRBV27	few	TRBJ2-1	NA	TGTGCCAGCAGTTTAGGGGGGACCCTGAACTACAATGAGCAGTTCTTC	CASSLGGTLNYNEQFF
TRBV20-1	few	TRBJ1-1	TRBD1	TGCGGAGGGGGCTGGAACACTGAAGCTTTCTTT	CGGGWNTEAFF
TRBV28	few	TRBJ2-3	TRBD2	TGTGCCAGCAGTTTAACGGGACTAGCTTCAGATACGCAGTATTTT	CASSLTGLASDTQYF
TRBV3-1	NA	TRBJ1-1	NA	TGTGCCAGCAGCCAGGGAACTAGTGCTGAAGCTTTCTTT	CASSQGTSAEAFF
TRBV6-1	few	TRBJ2-5	TRBD1	TGTGCCAGCAACCGGGGACAGCACCAAGAGACCCAGTACTTC	CASNRGQHQETQYF
TRBV29-1	few	TRBJ1-1	NA	TGCAGCGCCTCTGCGTCTACTGAAGCTTTCTTT	CSASASTEAFF
TRBV7-9	NA	TRBJ1-1	NA	TGTGCCAGCAGCTTACAGCTCACTGAAGCTTTCTTT	CASSLQLTEAFF
TRBV18	many	TRBJ2-1	TRBD2	TGTGCCAGCTCACCAATAGCTAGCGGGAGGCTCTCCTACAATGAGCAGTTCTTC	CASSPIASGRLSYNEQFF
TRBV29-1	few	TRBJ1-2	NA	TGCAGCGTTGTCTCGCTCTCGGATGGCTACACCTTC	CSVVSLSDGYTF
TRBV6-5	few	TRBJ2-1	NA	TGTGCCAGCAGTTACTCCGTTCCCTACAATGAGCAGTTCTTC	CASSYSVPYNEQFF
TRBV29-1	few	TRBJ1-2	NA	TGCAGCGTTGGTACAGGGATCTATGGCTACACCTTC	CSVGTGIYGYTF
TRBV7-2	few	TRBJ2-1	NA	TGTGCCAGCAGTGAGTCCGGACAGCCCTACAATGAGCAGTTCTTC	CASSESGQPYNEQFF
TRBV12-3/TRBV12-4	NA	TRBJ2-1	TRBD2	TGTGCCAGCAGTTTAGCGACCGGGGGACTAGCGGGAGGGGTAGGCTACAATGAGCAGTTCTTC	CASSLATGGLAGGVGYNEQFF